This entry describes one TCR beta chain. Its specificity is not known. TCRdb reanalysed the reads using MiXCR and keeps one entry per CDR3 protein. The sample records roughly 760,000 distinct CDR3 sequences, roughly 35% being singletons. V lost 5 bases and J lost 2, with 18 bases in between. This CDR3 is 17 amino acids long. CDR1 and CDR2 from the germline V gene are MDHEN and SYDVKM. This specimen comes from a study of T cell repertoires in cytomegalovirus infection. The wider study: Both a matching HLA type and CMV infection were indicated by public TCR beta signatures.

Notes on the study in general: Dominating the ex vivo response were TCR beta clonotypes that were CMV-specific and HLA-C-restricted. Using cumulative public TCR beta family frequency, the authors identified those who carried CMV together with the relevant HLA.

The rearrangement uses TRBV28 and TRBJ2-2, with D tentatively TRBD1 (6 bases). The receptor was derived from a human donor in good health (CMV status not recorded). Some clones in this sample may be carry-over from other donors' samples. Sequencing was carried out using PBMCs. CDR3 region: CASSRSRGFRNTGELFF. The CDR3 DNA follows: TGTGCCAGCAGTCGATCTAGGGGGTTCCGAAACACCGGGGAGCTGTTTTTT.